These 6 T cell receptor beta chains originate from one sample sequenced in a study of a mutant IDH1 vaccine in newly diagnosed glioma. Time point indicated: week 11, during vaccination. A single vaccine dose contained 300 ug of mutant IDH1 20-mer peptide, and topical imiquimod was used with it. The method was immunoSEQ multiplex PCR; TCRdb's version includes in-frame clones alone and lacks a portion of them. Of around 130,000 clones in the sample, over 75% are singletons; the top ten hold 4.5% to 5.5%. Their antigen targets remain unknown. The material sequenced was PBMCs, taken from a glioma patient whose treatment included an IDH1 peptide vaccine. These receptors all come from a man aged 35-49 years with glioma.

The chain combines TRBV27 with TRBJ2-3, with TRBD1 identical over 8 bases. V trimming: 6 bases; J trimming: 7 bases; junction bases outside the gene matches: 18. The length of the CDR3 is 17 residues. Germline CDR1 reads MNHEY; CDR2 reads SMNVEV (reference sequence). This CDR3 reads CASRPDRGGFKSYTQYF. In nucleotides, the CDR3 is TGTGCCAGCAGGCCTGACAGGGGAGGTTTTAAGTCATATACGCAGTATTTT.

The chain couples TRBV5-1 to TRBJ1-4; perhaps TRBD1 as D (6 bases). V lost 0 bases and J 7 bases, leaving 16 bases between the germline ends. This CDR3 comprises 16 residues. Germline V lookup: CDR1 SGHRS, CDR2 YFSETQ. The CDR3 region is CASSLGVNTDSEKLFF. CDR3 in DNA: TGCGCCAGCAGCTTGGGGGTAAATACGGACAGTGAAAAACTGTTTTTT.

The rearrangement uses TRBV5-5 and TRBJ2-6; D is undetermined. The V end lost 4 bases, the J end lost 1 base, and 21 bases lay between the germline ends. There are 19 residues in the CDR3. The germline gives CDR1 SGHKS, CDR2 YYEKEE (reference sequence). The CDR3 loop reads CASSPLALAVSSGANVLTF. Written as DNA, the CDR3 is TGTGCCAGCAGCCCCCTTGCCCTGGCAGTCAGTTCTGGGGCCAACGTCCTGACTTTC.

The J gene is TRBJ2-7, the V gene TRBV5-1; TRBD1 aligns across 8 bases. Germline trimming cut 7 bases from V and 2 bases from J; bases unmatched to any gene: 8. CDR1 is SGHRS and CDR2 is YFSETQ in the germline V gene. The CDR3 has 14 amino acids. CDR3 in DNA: TGCGCCAGCCGCCTAGGACAGGGAACCTACGAGCAGTACTTC. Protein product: CASRLGQGTYEQYF.

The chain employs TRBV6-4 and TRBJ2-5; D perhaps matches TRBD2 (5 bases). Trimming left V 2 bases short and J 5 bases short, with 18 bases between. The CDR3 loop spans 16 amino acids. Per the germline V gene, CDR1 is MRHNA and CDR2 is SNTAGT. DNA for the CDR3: TGTGCCAGCAGTGACGGTTGGGCGGGCCCTGGGGAGACCCAGTACTTC. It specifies CASSDGWAGPGETQYF.

This CDR3 reads CASSLSARVSITYGYTF. In DNA, the CDR3 is TGTGCCAGCAGTTTAAGTGCCAGGGTCTCAATTACCTATGGCTACACCTTC. J is TRBJ1-2 and V is TRBV27; weak D call: TRBD1 (5 bases). Germline V gene data show CDR1 as MNHEY and CDR2 as SMNVEV (reference sequence). This CDR3 has 17 residues. The V gene lost 2 bases and the J gene lost 4 bases, with 20 bases spanning the gap.